The 6 T cell receptor beta chains reported below all come from one sample, sequenced in a study of identical twins. TCRdb reanalysed the 5' RACE reads using MiXCR and keeps one entry per CDR3 protein. Of about 550,000 distinct CDR3 sequences in the sample, approximately 20% were seen once. This sample was also put to use in a study of yellow fever vaccine responses in identical twins.

The sequencing input was CD4+ T cells sorted from blood. The origin of the receptors is a woman aged 18-29 years in good health.

The CDR3 loop reads CASSQGTPYSNQPQHF. The CDR3 DNA follows: TGTGCCAGCAGCCAGGGGACCCCTTATAGCAATCAGCCCCAGCATTTT. This chain joins TRBV3-1 and TRBJ1-5, with D possibly matching TRBD1 (5 bases). The V end lost 3 bases, the J end lost 0 bases, and 12 bases lay between the germline ends. Germline assignment: CDR1 LGHDT and CDR2 YNNKEL (reference sequence). The CDR3 contains 16 residues.

The V and J genes are TRBV24-1 and TRBJ1-2; 7 bases are shared with TRBD1. Germline values: CDR1 KGHDR, CDR2 SFDVKD. After removal of 1 base from V and 5 bases from J, the junction contained 6 bases not matched to a gene. The CDR3 length is 15 residues. CDR3 nucleotide sequence: TGTGCCACCAGTGATTTTGCCGGGGACAGATATGGCTACACCTTC. This sequence encodes CATSDFAGDRYGYTF.

This clonotype was detected only a few times. This chain joins TRBV3-1 and TRBJ2-3; D gene uncertain. CDR1 LGHDT and CDR2 YNNKEL come from the germline V gene (reference sequence). V was pared by 1 base and J by 1 base, with 6 bases between. The CDR3 runs 14 residues. The CDR3 spells CASSQGSRTDTQYF. CDR3 nucleotide sequence: TGTGCCAGCAGCCAAGGTTCTCGCACAGATACGCAGTATTTT.

V is TRBV12-3 or TRBV12-4 and J is TRBJ1-2, with D unresolved. The CDR3 is 13 amino acids. Trimming removed 1 base from V and 10 bases from J, with 13 bases in between. The DNA of the CDR3 is TGTGCCAGCAGTTTAGGCTTAAAACGGGACTACACCTTC. The encoded protein is CASSLGLKRDYTF.

This clonotype came up a few times. The chain combines TRBV28 with TRBJ2-1; D is unresolved. Looked up from germline, CDR1 is MDHEN and CDR2 is SYDVKM. The CDR3 extends over 12 amino acids. With 2 bases removed from V and 9 bases from J, the gap between germline ends came to 8 bases. CDR3 in amino acids: CASSLLQSEQFF. In DNA form, the CDR3 reads TGTGCCAGCAGTTTACTGCAGTCTGAGCAGTTCTTC.

This clonotype occurred a few times. The chain is built from TRBV10-2 and TRBJ1-2; D is unresolved. V was cut by 3 bases and J by 2 bases, with 16 bases left in between. The CDR3 runs to 16 residues. CDR1 is WSHSY, CDR2 SAAADI, per germline. CDR3 protein: CASSESRGGVNYGYTF. For the CDR3, the DNA is TGCGCCAGCAGTGAATCCCGCGGTGGGGTAAACTATGGCTACACCTTC.